This is a list of T cell receptor beta chains from one sample in a study of blood T cell repertoires in COVID-19. Measured with immunoSEQ multiplex PCR; TCRdb has only the in-frame clones, and not every one. The table shows approximately 61,000 clones, with 70% to 80% occurring only once. Sequencing was carried out using peripheral blood. The receptors stem from a man older than 75 with active or convalescent COVID-19. CDR3s include the opening cysteine and the closing phenylalanine or tryptophan.

V	J	CDR3
TRBV28	TRBJ1-2	CASSFPGQAYYGYTF
TRBV6-5	TRBJ1-4	CASRRQVNEKLFF
TRBV27	TRBJ1-5	CASSSGQGGGQPQHF
TRBV19	TRBJ2-1	CATKTGGLVYNEQFF
TRBV5-4	TRBJ2-3	CASSRRTSGTTDTQYF
TRBV2	TRBJ1-1	CASSLDGGETEAFF
TRBV5-6	TRBJ2-2	CASSPETGDPGTGELFF
TRBV7-2	TRBJ2-7	CASSSRRSGGPYEQYF
TRBV10-1	TRBJ2-5	CASSPMTGGETQYF
TRBV4-2	TRBJ2-3	CASSQEDRGLTDTQYF
TRBV20-1	TRBJ2-1	CSWGDMNEQFF
TRBV12-3/TRBV12-4	TRBJ1-1	CASSWGWNTEAFF
TRBV4-1	TRBJ2-7	CASSPVRGTSGMSSYEQYF
TRBV28	TRBJ1-4	CASSLVSGNNEKLFF
TRBV28	TRBJ1-4	CASRLGQHNEKLFF
TRBV24-1	TRBJ2-5	CATSAQGTGGSETQYF
TRBV30	TRBJ1-1	CAWSRDRGGTEAFF
TRBV15	TRBJ2-5	CATSRDSRKETQYF
TRBV4-1	TRBJ2-7	CASSQVAGTASYEQYF
TRBV11-2	TRBJ2-1	CASRDYSGGTHNEQFF
TRBV27	TRBJ1-2	CATSLGGRGSGYTF
TRBV19	TRBJ1-2	CATYTGSYGYTF
TRBV4-1	TRBJ2-3	CASSQGHTRGGTDTQYF
TRBV14	TRBJ1-1	CASSLSGVTEAFF
TRBV3-1/TRBV3-2	TRBJ2-2	CASRDNWAGELFF
TRBV18	TRBJ1-4	CASSRDSLNEKLFF
TRBV10-1	TRBJ2-3	CASSRGEVNTQYF
TRBV6-1	TRBJ2-7	CASSETRGGTGQTYEQYF
TRBV7-2	TRBJ2-2	CASSLASGDNTGELFF
TRBV2	TRBJ2-2	CASNLGLNTGELFF
TRBV5-3	TRBJ1-4	CARISSYRDRAEKLFF
TRBV19	TRBJ2-7	CASRSLRGTSDYEQYF
TRBV10-3	TRBJ2-5	CAIRRAGYQETQYF
TRBV28	TRBJ2-2	CASNLGANTGELFF
TRBV5-1	TRBJ1-2	CASTPAGYDYGYTF
TRBV7-6	TRBJ2-3	CATGVHTDTQYF
TRBV24-1	TRBJ2-5	CATSGGPGARETQYF
TRBV5-1	TRBJ1-6	CASSWGQGSGNSPLHF
TRBV4-1	TRBJ1-6	CASSQASGTGAPLHF
TRBV27	TRBJ2-5	CASSFLGRETQYF